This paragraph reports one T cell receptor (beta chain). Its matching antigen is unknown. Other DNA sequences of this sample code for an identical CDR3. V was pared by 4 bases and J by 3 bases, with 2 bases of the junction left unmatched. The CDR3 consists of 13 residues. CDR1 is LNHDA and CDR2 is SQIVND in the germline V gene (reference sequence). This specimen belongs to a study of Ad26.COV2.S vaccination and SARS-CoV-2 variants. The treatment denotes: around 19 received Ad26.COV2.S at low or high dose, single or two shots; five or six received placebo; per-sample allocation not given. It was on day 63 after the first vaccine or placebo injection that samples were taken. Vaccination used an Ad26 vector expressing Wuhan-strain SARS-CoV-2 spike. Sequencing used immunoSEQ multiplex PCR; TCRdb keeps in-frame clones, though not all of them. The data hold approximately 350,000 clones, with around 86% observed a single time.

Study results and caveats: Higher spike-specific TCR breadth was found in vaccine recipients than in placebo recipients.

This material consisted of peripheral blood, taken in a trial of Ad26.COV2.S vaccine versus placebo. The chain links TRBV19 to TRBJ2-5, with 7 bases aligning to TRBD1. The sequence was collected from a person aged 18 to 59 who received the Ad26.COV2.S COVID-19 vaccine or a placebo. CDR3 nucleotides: TGTGCCAGTAGTACTGACAGGGAAGAGACCCAGTACTTC. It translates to CASSTDREETQYF. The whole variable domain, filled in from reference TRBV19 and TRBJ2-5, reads DGGITQSPKYLFRKEGQNVTLSCEQNLNHDAMYWYRQDPGQGLRLIYYSQIVNDFQKGDIAEGYSVSREKKESFPLTVTSAQKNPTAFYLCASSTDREETQYFGPGTRLLVL.